These 20 T cell receptor beta chains originate from one sample sequenced in a study of cytomegalovirus exposure and HLA in healthy donors. 13 Jbeta primers and 60 Vbeta primers were used for the PCR. Clones were read by immunoSEQ multiplex PCR, and TCRdb kept only the in-frame ones, dropping some. The listing records approximately 210,000 clones. Sequencing was carried out using PBMCs. The receptors derive from a woman aged 25 to 45 in good health and CMV-seropositive.

The chain has TRBV5-1 and TRBJ2-7; TRBD2 matches 7 bases. Germline assignment: CDR1 SGHRS and CDR2 YFSETQ. Losses at the gene ends were 3 bases for V and 0 bases for J; bases not matched to a gene: 3. CDR3 length equals 14 residues. CDR3 sequence reads: CASSYSGGSYEQYF. The CDR3 DNA is TGCGCCAGCAGCTACTCGGGGGGCTCCTACGAGCAGTACTTC.

The J gene is TRBJ1-1, the V gene TRBV28; D may be TRBD1 (6 bases). The V end was cut by 5 bases, the J end by 4 bases, with 17 bases between. The CDR3 consists of 15 residues. Germline loops: CDR1 MDHEN, CDR2 SYDVKM. CDR3: CASSLGGGAGTEAFF. CDR3 nucleotides: TGTGCCAGCAGTCTCGGGGGGGGCGCTGGCACTGAAGCTTTCTTT. Full variable domain (rest looked up from reference TRBV28 and TRBJ1-1): DVKVTQSSRYLVKRTGEKVFLECVQDMDHENMFWYRQDPGLGLRLIYFSYDVKMKEKGDIPEGYSVSREKKERFSLILESASTNQTSMYLCASSLGGGAGTEAFFGQGTRLTVV.

The chain is built from TRBV5-1 and TRBJ2-1; 7 bases are shared with TRBD2. The CDR3 has 12 residues. CDR1 and CDR2 (germline): SGHRS, YFSETQ. After removal of 4 bases from V and 9 bases from J, the junction contained 4 bases not matched to a gene. The CDR3: CASSAGDLEQFF. The CDR3 coding sequence is TGCGCCAGCAGCGCGGGGGATCTTGAGCAGTTCTTC.

CDR3 sequence: CASSSGSSYNEQFF. In DNA form, the CDR3 reads TGTGCCAGTAGTAGCGGGAGCTCCTACAATGAGCAGTTCTTC. The chain employs TRBV19 and TRBJ2-1; 7 bases agree with TRBD2. V dropped 4 bases and J dropped 0; count of bases not matched to a gene: 0. CDR1 is LNHDA and CDR2 is SQIVND in the germline V gene (reference sequence). CDR3 size: 14 residues.

The chain is built from TRBV2 and TRBJ2-7, with 7 nucleotides matching TRBD1. The germline V gene encodes CDR1 SNHLY and CDR2 FYNNEI. The CDR3 length is 15 residues. The junction had 12 bases not matched to a gene; V was cut back by 6 bases and J by 4 bases. The CDR3 reads CASRLGQVPPYEQYF. DNA for the CDR3: TGTGCCAGCAGACTCGGACAGGTCCCACCTTACGAGCAGTACTTC.

The chain combines TRBV4-2 with TRBJ1-5; the D gene is possibly TRBD1 (6 bases). The V gene's germline CDR1 is LGHNA and CDR2 YNFKEQ. V lost 1 base, J lost 1 base, and 11 bases lay in between. This CDR3 is 16 amino acids long. The CDR3 DNA sequence: TGTGCCAGCAGCCAAGGAGAGGGGGTAAGCAATCAGCCCCAGCATTTT. Protein: CASSQGEGVSNQPQHF.

V usage is TRBV4-3 and J usage is TRBJ2-4; TRBD2 matches 13 bases. CDR1 LGHNA and CDR2 YSLEER come from the germline V gene. After removal of 0 bases from V and 13 bases from J, the junction contained 6 bases not matched to a gene. The CDR3 loop spans 15 amino acids. The CDR3 here is CASSQDPGLAGAQYF. Written as DNA, the CDR3 is TGCGCCAGCAGCCAAGACCCCGGACTAGCGGGAGCCCAGTACTTC.

DNA of the CDR3: TGTGCCAGCAGCCCAGACGGGAGACCCCTCCACTTT. It specifies CASSPDGRPLHF. The chain is built from TRBV7-9 and TRBJ1-6; D ambiguous. The germline V and J ends were trimmed by 5 bases and 12 bases, with 11 bases remaining between them. The length of the CDR3 is 12 residues. Looked up from germline, CDR1 is SEHNR and CDR2 is FQNEAQ (reference sequence).

This chain joins TRBV5-6 and TRBJ2-5; the D gene is possibly TRBD1 (5 bases). Germline V gene sequence: CDR1 SGHDT, CDR2 YYEEEE. Trimming removed 0 bases from V and 4 bases from J, with 10 bases in between. This CDR3 has 14 amino acids. CDR3 DNA sequence: TGTGCCAGCAGCTTGGTGGCAGGGCGAGAGACCCAGTACTTC. This gives the protein CASSLVAGRETQYF.

The chain employs TRBV5-1 and TRBJ2-5; D possibly corresponds to TRBD1 (6 bases). The V and J ends lost 4 bases and 3 bases respectively, with 10 bases between them. Germline V gives CDR1 SGHRS, CDR2 YFSETQ. This CDR3 region has 13 residues. Written as DNA, the CDR3 is TGCGCCAGCAGCGCGACAGGTGAAGAGACCCAGTACTTC. It translates to CASSATGEETQYF.

The genes are TRBV6-5 and TRBJ1-1; the D is unclear. Trimming removed 7 bases at V and 5 bases at J, with 17 bases between. This CDR3 has 14 amino acids. Germline V gene sequence: CDR1 MNHEY, CDR2 SVGAGI. CDR3 amino acids: CASIGGALRTEAFF. The CDR3 region has the DNA TGTGCCAGCATAGGCGGCGCCCTGAGGACTGAAGCTTTCTTT.

The V call is TRBV29-1, the J call TRBJ2-1, with 9 bases fitting TRBD2. This CDR3 comprises 14 residues. Germline CDR1 and CDR2: SQVTM and ANQGSEA. Unmatched junction bases numbered 4, after V lost 5 bases and J lost 2 bases. DNA for the CDR3: TGCAGCGTTTCTGCGGGGGGGACCTACAATGAGCAGTTCTTC. It specifies CSVSAGGTYNEQFF.

The V and J genes are TRBV7-2 and TRBJ1-5, with unresolved D. Trimming took 0 bases from V and 5 from J, leaving 5 bases between them. Germline-derived CDR1 and CDR2 are SGHTA and FQGNSA. The CDR3 has 13 residues. CDR3 protein: CASSLAGHQPQHF. CDR3 nucleotides: TGTGCCAGCAGCTTAGCGGGCCATCAGCCCCAGCATTTT.

The chain uses TRBV6-6 and TRBJ2-2; 10 bases agree with TRBD2. The V segment lost 3 bases and the J segment 4 bases; nucleotides outside the gene matches: 5. Germline CDR1 MNHNY, CDR2 SVGAGI (reference sequence). CDR3 length: 16 amino acids. In DNA, the CDR3 is TGTGCCAGCAGTTATTCCGGGACTAGCGCCACCGGGGAGCTGTTTTTT. It translates to CASSYSGTSATGELFF.

The chain uses TRBV14 and TRBJ1-2; D is possibly TRBD1 (6 bases). The CDR3 runs 14 residues. Trimming took 1 base from V and 4 from J, leaving 10 bases between them. The germline V gene encodes CDR1 SGHDN and CDR2 FVKESK. The CDR3 DNA reads as TGTGCCAGCAGCCAAGGGACAGCTAGCTATGGCTACACCTTC. Its protein product is CASSQGTASYGYTF. The full variable domain, rest sourced from reference TRBV14 and TRBJ1-2, is EAGVTQFPSHSVIEKGQTVTLRCDPISGHDNLYWYRRVMGKEIKFLLHFVKESKQDESGMPNNRFLAERTGGTYSTLKVQPAELEDSGVYFCASSQGTASYGYTFGSGTRLTVV.

The chain links TRBV19 to TRBJ2-3; 7 bases are shared with TRBD1. Germline CDR1 LNHDA, CDR2 SQIVND (reference sequence). V shed 2 bases and J 0 bases; nucleotides not matched to a gene: 8. The CDR3 totals 17 residues. This chain's CDR3 is CASSIWAPQGSTDTQYF. CDR3 sequence (DNA): TGTGCCAGTAGTATATGGGCCCCACAGGGGAGCACAGATACGCAGTATTTT.

The rearrangement links TRBV5-1 to TRBJ1-1, with TRBD1 identical over 8 bases. CDR1 is SGHRS and CDR2 is YFSETQ in the germline V gene. Germline trimming cut 4 bases from V and 3 bases from J; bases unmatched to any gene: 5. The CDR3 sequence is 14 residues long. DNA for the CDR3: TGCGCCAGCAGCCCCGGACAGGGCGACACTGAAGCTTTCTTT. Translation: CASSPGQGDTEAFF.

V and J are TRBV5-8 and TRBJ2-7; TRBD1 matches 8 bases. CDR1 is SGHTS and CDR2 is YDEGEE in the germline V gene. This CDR3 is built from 13 residues. Trimming at V came to 3 bases and at J to 4 bases, leaving 3 bases not matched to a gene. Here the CDR3 DNA reads TGTGCCAGCAGCTGGGGACAGGTATACGAGCAGTACTTC. Protein product: CASSWGQVYEQYF. The full variable domain, rest sourced from reference TRBV5-8 and TRBJ2-7, is EAGVTQSPTHLIKTRGQQATLRCSPISGHTSVYWYQQALGLGLQFLLWYDEGEERNRGNFPPRFSGRQFPNYSSELNVNALELEDSALYLCASSWGQVYEQYFGPGTRLTVT.

The chain links TRBV6-1 to TRBJ1-1; D remains ambiguous. V was trimmed by 6 bases and J by 2 bases, leaving 16 bases between them. CDR3 length: 15 amino acids. CDR1 is MNHNS, CDR2 SASEGT, per germline. The CDR3 protein is CASREFSTLNTEAFF. The CDR3 region has the DNA TGTGCCAGCAGGGAATTTAGTACTTTAAACACTGAAGCTTTCTTT.

V usage is TRBV4-1 and J usage is TRBJ2-7; D possibly corresponds to TRBD1 (7 bases). Trimming shortened V by 11 bases and J by 1 base, and 15 bases separated the two germline ends. Germline V gives CDR1 MGHRA, CDR2 YSYEKL. This CDR3 spans 13 amino acids. CDR3 in amino acids: CAGGGTASYEQYF. The DNA for the CDR3 is TGCGCCGGAGGAGGGACAGCATCCTACGAGCAGTACTTC.